The rows below give T cell receptor beta chains drawn from one sample of a study of chemoradiotherapy in HPV16-positive cancers. Data came from immunoSEQ multiplex PCR; TCRdb stores just in-frame clones and leaves some out. The sample carries 22,000 or so clones, 80% to 90% recorded once. The source was blood, collected from a patient who underwent chemoradiotherapy. These receptors came from a human donor with HPV-associated anogenital cancer. Each CDR3 is given with its conserved first and last residue. A D gene is named only where the DNA matches it firmly. Clone size is given for some rows only: seen once, a few or many times, or a class if the clone is expanded.

v_call: TRBV6-1
clone_size: NA
j_call: TRBJ1-6
d_call: NA
cdr3_nt: TGTGCCAGCAGTGGAGCGCCTTGGAATTCACCCCTCCACTTT
cdr3_aa: CASSGAPWNSPLHF

v_call: TRBV30
clone_size: NA
j_call: TRBJ2-7
d_call: TRBD1
cdr3_nt: TGTGCCTGGGGCCCAGGGGGCTACGAGCAGTACTTC
cdr3_aa: CAWGPGGYEQYF

v_call: TRBV7-8
clone_size: NA
j_call: TRBJ1-1
d_call: NA
cdr3_nt: TGTGCCAGCAGCTTGTCCTGGGGGAACACTGAAGCTTTCTTT
cdr3_aa: CASSLSWGNTEAFF

v_call: TRBV11-1
clone_size: NA
j_call: TRBJ1-1
d_call: NA
cdr3_nt: TGTGCCAGCAGCTTAGATACCGTCCAGGGAGAAGCTTTCTTT
cdr3_aa: CASSLDTVQGEAFF

v_call: TRBV5-6
clone_size: NA
j_call: TRBJ1-2
d_call: TRBD1
cdr3_nt: TGTGCCAGCAGCCGACGGACCTCTGGAGAAGGGGGCGAGGGTGGCTACACCTTC
cdr3_aa: CASSRRTSGEGGEGGYTF

v_call: TRBV18
clone_size: NA
j_call: TRBJ2-7
d_call: TRBD1
cdr3_nt: TGTGCCAGCTCACCTCCCGGGGCAGGGGGCTTCAAACCCTTCTCCTACGAGCAGTACTTC
cdr3_aa: CASSPPGAGGFKPFSYEQYF

v_call: TRBV5-1
clone_size: NA
j_call: TRBJ1-4
d_call: NA
cdr3_nt: TGCGCCAGCAGCTTGAGTCGTCTGGGAAAACTGTTTTTT
cdr3_aa: CASSLSRLGKLFF

v_call: TRBV5-4
clone_size: NA
j_call: TRBJ2-3
d_call: NA
cdr3_nt: TGTGCCAGCAGCCGTAAAACTACAGGGATAGATACGCAGTATTTT
cdr3_aa: CASSRKTTGIDTQYF

v_call: TRBV6-4
clone_size: NA
j_call: TRBJ2-5
d_call: NA
cdr3_nt: TGTGCCAGCAGACGAACGTGGTCTCAAGAGACCCAGTACTTC
cdr3_aa: CASRRTWSQETQYF

v_call: TRBV28
clone_size: NA
j_call: TRBJ1-1
d_call: NA
cdr3_nt: TGTGCCAGCAGTGGGGAGAGGGGGAAATACACTGAAGCTTTCTTT
cdr3_aa: CASSGERGKYTEAFF

v_call: TRBV10-2
clone_size: NA
j_call: TRBJ2-2
d_call: NA
cdr3_nt: TGCGCCAGCGGGGGGGCTAACACCGGGGAGCTGTTTTTT
cdr3_aa: CASGGANTGELFF

v_call: TRBV18
clone_size: NA
j_call: TRBJ2-5
d_call: NA
cdr3_nt: TGTGCCAGCTCACCACGGTCAGGGGAAGAGACCCAGTACTTC
cdr3_aa: CASSPRSGEETQYF

v_call: TRBV18
clone_size: NA
j_call: TRBJ1-2
d_call: NA
cdr3_nt: TGTGCCAGCTCCCCGGACAGATATGGCTACACCTTC
cdr3_aa: CASSPDRYGYTF

v_call: TRBV2
clone_size: NA
j_call: TRBJ1-1
d_call: NA
cdr3_nt: TGTGCCAGCAGTGTTCGGCCAGGGCGGGAAGCTTTCTTT
cdr3_aa: CASSVRPGREAFF

v_call: TRBV2
clone_size: NA
j_call: TRBJ1-3
d_call: NA
cdr3_nt: TGTGCCAGCAGTTGGGGCAGGGGCTCTGGAAACACCATATATTTT
cdr3_aa: CASSWGRGSGNTIYF

v_call: TRBV7-9
clone_size: NA
j_call: TRBJ1-3
d_call: TRBD1
cdr3_nt: TGTGCCAGCAGCTTCCGGGACAGTGGAAACACCATATATTTT
cdr3_aa: CASSFRDSGNTIYF

v_call: TRBV5-1
clone_size: once
j_call: TRBJ1-6
d_call: NA
cdr3_nt: TGCGCCAGCAGCTTGGTTTCAGAATCGAATTCACCCCTCCACTTT
cdr3_aa: CASSLVSESNSPLHF

v_call: TRBV30
clone_size: NA
j_call: TRBJ2-4
d_call: NA
cdr3_nt: TGTGCCTGGCCTCGGGGCTCATTAGCCAAAAACATTCAGTACTTC
cdr3_aa: CAWPRGSLAKNIQYF

v_call: TRBV6-5
clone_size: NA
j_call: TRBJ2-1
d_call: TRBD2
cdr3_nt: TGTGCCAGCAGTTTAAGCCTAGCGGGCTACAATGAGCAGTTCTTC
cdr3_aa: CASSLSLAGYNEQFF

v_call: TRBV5-1
clone_size: NA
j_call: TRBJ2-5
d_call: TRBD1
cdr3_nt: TGCGCCAGCAGCTTGGGACAGGGTAACGCTATTCCTAATAACCTCCGGGAGACCCAGTACTTC
cdr3_aa: CASSLGQGNAIPNNLRETQYF

v_call: TRBV23-1
clone_size: NA
j_call: TRBJ1-3
d_call: NA
cdr3_nt: TGCGCCAGCAGTCAACTAAGTCAACAGGGTTATTTT
cdr3_aa: CASSQLSQQGYF

v_call: TRBV7-6
clone_size: NA
j_call: TRBJ2-2
d_call: NA
cdr3_nt: TGTGCCAGCAGCTTAGCAGAGGCCACCGGGGAGCTGTTTTTT
cdr3_aa: CASSLAEATGELFF

v_call: TRBV27
clone_size: NA
j_call: TRBJ2-7
d_call: NA
cdr3_nt: TGTGCCAGCGCATTCTCCTACGAGCAGTACTTC
cdr3_aa: CASAFSYEQYF

v_call: TRBV5-6
clone_size: NA
j_call: TRBJ2-3
d_call: NA
cdr3_nt: TGTGCCAGCAGCTTGGGGGCAGGACATACAGATACGCAGTATTTT
cdr3_aa: CASSLGAGHTDTQYF

v_call: TRBV7-2
clone_size: NA
j_call: TRBJ1-1
d_call: NA
cdr3_nt: TGTGCCAGCAGCCCCCTCCAGGGTAGTTCTTTCTTT
cdr3_aa: CASSPLQGSSFF

v_call: TRBV29-1
clone_size: NA
j_call: TRBJ1-2
d_call: NA
cdr3_nt: TGCAGCGTTGATAGCAATCTAAACTATGGCTACACCTTC
cdr3_aa: CSVDSNLNYGYTF

v_call: TRBV30
clone_size: NA
j_call: TRBJ1-1
d_call: TRBD1
cdr3_nt: TGTGCCTGGAGGCTGACAGGGCCCATGAACACTGAAGCTTTCTTT
cdr3_aa: CAWRLTGPMNTEAFF

v_call: TRBV2
clone_size: NA
j_call: TRBJ2-5
d_call: NA
cdr3_nt: TGTGCCAGCTCGACGGTGGAAGAGACCCAGTACTTC
cdr3_aa: CASSTVEETQYF

v_call: TRBV6-1
clone_size: few
j_call: TRBJ1-5
d_call: NA
cdr3_nt: TGTGCCAGCAGTGAGTCAGGGGAAGGGCAGCCCCAGCATTTT
cdr3_aa: CASSESGEGQPQHF

v_call: TRBV30
clone_size: once
j_call: TRBJ1-4
d_call: NA
cdr3_nt: TGTGCCTGGACCCCCCTGAGCTCTGCAACTAATGAAAAACTGTTTTTT
cdr3_aa: CAWTPLSSATNEKLFF

v_call: TRBV5-1
clone_size: NA
j_call: TRBJ1-1
d_call: NA
cdr3_nt: TGCGCCAGCAGCTTGTCGACTGGCATGAACACTGAAGCTTTCTTT
cdr3_aa: CASSLSTGMNTEAFF

v_call: TRBV25-1
clone_size: NA
j_call: TRBJ1-5
d_call: NA
cdr3_nt: TGTGCCAGCAGTGAGGGGGCGGGTCAGCCCCAGCATTTT
cdr3_aa: CASSEGAGQPQHF

v_call: TRBV7-2
clone_size: NA
j_call: TRBJ2-5
d_call: TRBD2
cdr3_nt: TGTGCCAGCAGCTCGACCTGGACTAGCGGGGCGGACGGGGCCCAGTACTTC
cdr3_aa: CASSSTWTSGADGAQYF

v_call: TRBV27
clone_size: NA
j_call: TRBJ1-2
d_call: TRBD1
cdr3_nt: TGTGCCAGCAGTTTCCAGGGGGGCTATGGCTACACCTTC
cdr3_aa: CASSFQGGYGYTF

v_call: TRBV30
clone_size: once
j_call: TRBJ1-5
d_call: TRBD1
cdr3_nt: TGTGCCTGGAGGGGACAGTCAAACAATCAGCCCCAGCATTTT
cdr3_aa: CAWRGQSNNQPQHF

v_call: TRBV2
clone_size: NA
j_call: TRBJ2-4
d_call: TRBD1
cdr3_nt: TGTGCCAGCAGTCGAGCTCCGGGACAGGGGTCAGAAAACATTCAGTACTTC
cdr3_aa: CASSRAPGQGSENIQYF

v_call: TRBV6-1
clone_size: once
j_call: TRBJ2-5
d_call: NA
cdr3_nt: TGTGCCAGCAGTGGTACCCGTTTGGGGCCCCTAGACCAAGAGACCCAGTACTTC
cdr3_aa: CASSGTRLGPLDQETQYF

v_call: TRBV4-1
clone_size: NA
j_call: TRBJ1-2
d_call: NA
cdr3_nt: TGCGCCAGCAGCCAAGACCAGGGACGGGCTAACTATGGCTACACCTTC
cdr3_aa: CASSQDQGRANYGYTF

v_call: TRBV5-1
clone_size: NA
j_call: TRBJ1-1
d_call: NA
cdr3_nt: TGCGCCAGCAGCCCCATCGGGAGGGGACATGGGGACACTGAAGCTTTCTTT
cdr3_aa: CASSPIGRGHGDTEAFF

v_call: TRBV5-1
clone_size: NA
j_call: TRBJ2-2
d_call: NA
cdr3_nt: TGCGCCAGCAGCTTCGGCGGCGACACCGGGGAGCTGTTTTTT
cdr3_aa: CASSFGGDTGELFF

v_call: TRBV6-4
clone_size: NA
j_call: TRBJ2-2
d_call: TRBD2
cdr3_nt: TGTGCCAGCAGTCGGGACTATCTCGGGGAGCTGTTTTTT
cdr3_aa: CASSRDYLGELFF

v_call: TRBV5-1
clone_size: NA
j_call: TRBJ2-1
d_call: NA
cdr3_nt: TGCGCCAGCAGCCCCGAGGGTAGAAGGGGCAATGAGCAGTTCTTC
cdr3_aa: CASSPEGRRGNEQFF

v_call: TRBV27
clone_size: NA
j_call: TRBJ1-2
d_call: TRBD1
cdr3_nt: TGTGCCAGCAGTTTCGTCAGACCTAACAGGGGCGAGAGTGGCTACACCTTC
cdr3_aa: CASSFVRPNRGESGYTF

v_call: TRBV5-5
clone_size: NA
j_call: TRBJ1-4
d_call: TRBD1
cdr3_nt: TGTGCCAGCAGCCATGGGACAGGGGGCGGAGAAAAACTGTTTTTT
cdr3_aa: CASSHGTGGGEKLFF

v_call: TRBV4-1
clone_size: NA
j_call: TRBJ1-5
d_call: NA
cdr3_nt: TGCGCCAGCAGCCAAGATTCAATCCCCTATCAGCCCCAGCATTTT
cdr3_aa: CASSQDSIPYQPQHF

v_call: TRBV10-3
clone_size: NA
j_call: TRBJ2-5
d_call: NA
cdr3_nt: TGTGCCATCAGTGGACAGGCTGAAAAGACCCAGTACTTC
cdr3_aa: CAISGQAEKTQYF

v_call: TRBV7-8
clone_size: NA
j_call: TRBJ2-3
d_call: NA
cdr3_nt: TGTGCCAGCAGCCAGAACAGGGCTAGCACAGATACGCAGTATTTT
cdr3_aa: CASSQNRASTDTQYF

v_call: TRBV5-1
clone_size: NA
j_call: TRBJ2-7
d_call: TRBD1
cdr3_nt: TGCGCCAGCAGCTCTTCGACAGGGGGCAACGAGCAGTACTTC
cdr3_aa: CASSSSTGGNEQYF

v_call: TRBV19
clone_size: NA
j_call: TRBJ1-2
d_call: NA
cdr3_nt: TGTGCCAGTAGTTTCGACAGAAGGTATGGCTACACCTTC
cdr3_aa: CASSFDRRYGYTF

v_call: TRBV6-1
clone_size: NA
j_call: TRBJ2-3
d_call: NA
cdr3_nt: TGTGCCAGCAGAGAGATAGGGGGGTCAGATACGCAGTATTTT
cdr3_aa: CASREIGGSDTQYF

v_call: TRBV14
clone_size: few
j_call: TRBJ1-5
d_call: NA
cdr3_nt: TGTGCCAGCAGCCATCAGGGGAGCAATCAGCCCCAGCATTTT
cdr3_aa: CASSHQGSNQPQHF

v_call: TRBV7-6
clone_size: NA
j_call: TRBJ2-2
d_call: NA
cdr3_nt: TGTGCCAGCAGCTTAGCCCCCACCGGGGAGCTGTTTTTT
cdr3_aa: CASSLAPTGELFF

v_call: TRBV27
clone_size: once
j_call: TRBJ1-4
d_call: TRBD1
cdr3_nt: TGTGCCACCGGACAGGGTAGGGGTGAAAAACTGTTTTTT
cdr3_aa: CATGQGRGEKLFF

v_call: TRBV29-1
clone_size: NA
j_call: TRBJ2-5
d_call: TRBD1
cdr3_nt: TGCAGCGCCGGGACAGGACTACAAGAGACCCAGTACTTC
cdr3_aa: CSAGTGLQETQYF

v_call: TRBV5-1
clone_size: NA
j_call: TRBJ1-4
d_call: NA
cdr3_nt: TGCGCCAGCAGACAGCTCCCTGAGGAAAAACTGTTTTTT
cdr3_aa: CASRQLPEEKLFF

v_call: TRBV29-1
clone_size: few
j_call: TRBJ1-1
d_call: NA
cdr3_nt: TGCAGCGTTGCGGGGTCACGGAACACTGAAGCTTTCTTT
cdr3_aa: CSVAGSRNTEAFF

v_call: TRBV5-1
clone_size: NA
j_call: TRBJ2-3
d_call: TRBD1
cdr3_nt: TGCGCCAGCAGCTTGGACAGGGGAGCCGATACGCAGTATTTT
cdr3_aa: CASSLDRGADTQYF

v_call: TRBV19
clone_size: once
j_call: TRBJ1-5
d_call: NA
cdr3_nt: TGTGCCAGTAGTATATCTGGTACAGGGTTGGGCAATCAGCCCCAGCATTTT
cdr3_aa: CASSISGTGLGNQPQHF